This T cell receptor beta chain is drawn from a study of cytomegalovirus exposure and HLA in healthy donors. Germline values: CDR1 SGHNT, CDR2 YENEEA. The CDR3 is 15 amino acids. The V and J ends lost 4 bases and 6 bases respectively, with 19 bases between them. The donors were members of the validation cohort, which comprised 120 subjects and was separate from the first cohort of 600 to 850 subjects. The protocol was immunoSEQ multiplex PCR, while the TCRdb copy is restricted to in-frame clones and leaves out a portion. The table includes 100,000 or so clones, approximately 86% detected once. Study results and caveats: It was confirmed in vitro that three of the CMV-associated chains were specific for CMV antigens. Altogether, 160 or so TCR beta chains were recorded as cytomegalovirus-associated.

This clone was observed a single time. No antigen is known for it. Specimen: PBMCs. The chain has TRBV11-3 and TRBJ2-7, with D maybe TRBD1 (7 bases). The receptor's source is a woman aged 18-30 years in good health and CMV-seropositive. CDR3 sequence (DNA): TGTGCCAGCAGCTCGGGGTGGGCAGGGGGAGGCGAGCAGTACTTC. It codes for CASSSGWAGGGEQYF.